Below, one TCR beta chain is given with its context. Its antigen is not identified. This entry comes from a study of T cell repertoires in cytomegalovirus infection. Findings of the study overall: The cumulative frequency of public TCR beta families distinguished individuals who carried CMV together with the relevant HLA. Predominance within the ex vivo response was attributable to HLA-C-restricted CMV-specific TCR beta clonotypes.

TCRdb itself ran the reads through MiXCR, one entry per CDR3 protein. The sample holds some 680,000 distinct CDR3 sequences, 35% seen once. This CDR3 has 15 residues. Trimming left V 6 bases short and J 9 bases short, with 21 bases between. The rearrangement uses TRBV12-3 or TRBV12-4 and TRBJ2-1; tentative D call: TRBD1 (8 bases). The material sequenced was PBMCs. This clonotype was obtained from a human donor in good health (CMV status not recorded). Some clones in this sample may be carry-over from other donors' samples. The CDR3 loop is CASREYSDREGEQFF. The DNA of the CDR3 is TGTGCCAGCAGAGAATATTCGGACAGGGAGGGTGAGCAGTTCTTC.